Presented here are 28 T cell receptor beta chains from one specimen sequenced in a study of control samples from healthy donors and cancer patients. Assay: immunoSEQ multiplex PCR; the TCRdb copy retains only in-frame clones and omits some. The repertoire holds approximately 140,000 clones, with 80% to 90% as singletons. Sequenced: blood. The receptors stem from a woman aged 25-40 years in good health.

This clone is a singleton in its sample. V is TRBV18 and J is TRBJ2-3; D is unresolved. Trimming removed 5 bases at V and 0 bases at J, with 9 bases between. The CDR3 sequence is 14 residues long. CDR1 and CDR2 from the germline V gene are KGHSH and LQKENI. For the CDR3, the DNA is TGTGCCAGCTCATCAGCTAGAAGCACAGATACGCAGTATTTT. This translates into CASSSARSTDTQYF.

The genes are TRBV15 and TRBJ2-1; D gene uncertain. The CDR3 is 12 amino acids. Looked up from germline, CDR1 is LNHNV and CDR2 is YYDKDF (reference sequence). The germline V and J ends were trimmed by 0 bases and 7 bases, with 4 bases remaining between them. The CDR3 is CATSRDWNEQFF. CDR3 sequence (DNA): TGTGCCACCAGCAGAGATTGGAATGAGCAGTTCTTC. Full variable domain (missing parts from reference TRBV15 and TRBJ2-1): DAMVIQNPRYQVTQFGKPVTLSCSQTLNHNVMYWYQQKSSQAPKLLFHYYDKDFNNEADTPDNFQSRRPNTSFCFLDIRSPGLGDTAMYLCATSRDWNEQFFGPGTRLTVL.

This clone showed up just once. The V gene is TRBV6-5, the J gene TRBJ1-3, with TRBD1 as a possible D gene (5 bases). In germline, CDR1 is MNHEY, CDR2 SVGAGI. Trimming took 0 bases from V and 3 from J, leaving 9 bases between them. The CDR3 loop spans 15 amino acids. The DNA of the CDR3 is TGTGCCAGCAGTTACTCGAAACAGGTTGGAAACACCATATATTTT. Protein sequence: CASSYSKQVGNTIYF.

The rearrangement joins TRBV7-3 to TRBJ2-1; 14 bases are a match to TRBD2. The ends lost 2 bases at V and 10 bases at J; junction bases unmatched: 4. CDR3 size: 15 residues. Looked up from germline, CDR1 is SGHTA and CDR2 is FQGTGA. The CDR3 loop is CASSLGLAGGGEQFF. The CDR3 DNA reads as TGTGCCAGCAGCTTAGGACTAGCGGGAGGAGGGGAGCAGTTCTTC.

This chain joins TRBV5-8 and TRBJ2-1; 8 bases are shared with TRBD1. The CDR3 has 15 residues. Trimming took 4 bases from V and 8 from J; bases not matched to a gene: 11. In germline, CDR1 is SGHTS, CDR2 YDEGEE. CDR3 sequence reads: CASSPGTGGRDEQFF. The CDR3 DNA reads TGTGCCAGCAGCCCAGGGACAGGTGGTAGGGATGAGCAGTTCTTC. Full variable domain (remainder filled in from reference TRBV5-8 and TRBJ2-1): EAGVTQSPTHLIKTRGQQATLRCSPISGHTSVYWYQQALGLGLQFLLWYDEGEERNRGNFPPRFSGRQFPNYSSELNVNALELEDSALYLCASSPGTGGRDEQFFGPGTRLTVL.

This clone was recorded only once. The chain links TRBV10-2 to TRBJ1-5; the D is unclear. Trimming took off 3 bases at V and 4 bases at J, with 7 bases between the two ends. Per the germline V gene, CDR1 is WSHSY and CDR2 is SAAADI. The CDR3 consists of 13 residues. CDR3 sequence (DNA): TGCGCCAGCAGTGATCAGCGGAATCAGCCCCAGCATTTT. This codes for CASSDQRNQPQHF.

V and J are TRBV7-2 and TRBJ1-4; D perhaps matches TRBD1 (5 bases). CDR3 length equals 15 residues. V was clipped by 1 base and J by 3 bases, with 9 bases between them. Germline loops: CDR1 SGHTA, CDR2 FQGNSA. In DNA form, the CDR3 reads TGTGCCAGCAGCTTAGTCGGGGGAGCTAATGAAAAACTGTTTTTT. It yields the protein CASSLVGGANEKLFF.

The V gene is TRBV7-9, the J gene TRBJ2-1; TRBD2 matches 8 bases. The CDR3 runs 16 residues. V lost 4 bases, J lost 5 bases, and 10 bases stayed unmatched. CDR1 SEHNR and CDR2 FQNEAQ come from the germline V gene (reference sequence). CDR3 loop: CASSSAGGRSDNEQFF. CDR3 in DNA: TGTGCCAGCAGCTCGGCGGGCGGGAGGTCAGACAATGAGCAGTTCTTC.

This rearrangement joins TRBV7-3 to TRBJ2-1; the match to TRBD2 covers 11 bases. The CDR3 covers 17 residues. V was clipped by 5 bases and J by 6 bases; unmatched bases: 12. Germline V lookup: CDR1 SGHTA, CDR2 FQGTGA. CDR3 region: CASSGGFSGRALNEQFF. The CDR3 DNA reads TGTGCCAGCAGCGGCGGCTTTAGCGGGAGGGCTCTCAATGAGCAGTTCTTC.

V and J are TRBV28 and TRBJ1-5; D is ambiguous. V lost 3 bases to trimming and J lost 2 bases, with 11 bases between them. This CDR3 spans 15 amino acids. Germline V gives CDR1 MDHEN, CDR2 SYDVKM. The CDR3 region has the DNA TGTGCCAGCAGTTTCCTAAGGTCGGGCAATCAGCCCCAGCATTTT. Its protein product is CASSFLRSGNQPQHF.

The rearrangement links TRBV2 to TRBJ1-6; weak D call: TRBD1 (5 bases). With 7 bases removed from V and 0 bases from J, the gap between germline ends came to 19 bases. CDR1 is SNHLY, CDR2 FYNNEI, per germline. This CDR3 has 18 residues. CDR3: CASIWAGPGSSYNSPLHF. CDR3 DNA: TGTGCCAGCATCTGGGCAGGGCCCGGGAGCTCCTATAATTCACCCCTCCACTTT.

The chain has TRBV5-6 and TRBJ2-7, with 9 bases identical to TRBD2. The CDR3 is 17 residues long. J gave up 3 bases and V 0 bases, and 10 bases lay outside the gene matches. Germline CDR1 is SGHDT and CDR2 is YYEEEE. This chain's CDR3 is CASSLEASGTRFYEQYF. The CDR3, as DNA: TGTGCCAGCAGCTTGGAAGCTAGCGGGACGCGGTTCTACGAGCAGTACTTC.

The chain uses TRBV6-5 and TRBJ1-2; TRBD1 matches at 7 bases. The CDR3 loop spans 16 amino acids. V was clipped by 2 bases and J by 8 bases; unmatched bases: 14. Germline values: CDR1 MNHEY, CDR2 SVGAGI. The CDR3 spells CASSYRVAGGGQGYTF. The CDR3 DNA reads TGTGCCAGCAGTTACAGGGTGGCAGGGGGAGGTCAGGGCTACACCTTC.

The CDR3 sequence is CSFGTADYGYTF. The CDR3 DNA follows: TGCAGCTTTGGGACAGCTGACTATGGCTACACCTTC. This chain uses TRBV29-1 with TRBJ1-2, with 7 bases aligning to TRBD1. Germline V CDR1 and CDR2: SQVTM, ANQGSEA. The CDR3 contains 12 residues. The junction had 6 bases not matched to a gene; V was cut back by 8 bases and J by 3 bases.

V and J are TRBV19 and TRBJ2-7; 8 nucleotides align to TRBD2. The V gene end was trimmed by 3 bases and the J gene end by 3 bases; junction bases not matched to a gene: 1. The CDR3 extends over 13 amino acids. Germline V gene data show CDR1 as LNHDA and CDR2 as SQIVND (reference sequence). CDR3 in amino acids: CASSIGTSYEQYF. CDR3 bases: TGTGCCAGTAGTATCGGGACTAGCTACGAGCAGTACTTC.

The J gene is TRBJ2-3, the V gene TRBV11-3; a possible D gene is TRBD2 (5 bases). CDR3 length: 13 amino acids. With 5 bases removed from V and 5 bases from J, the gap between germline ends came to 11 bases. The V gene's germline CDR1 is SGHNT and CDR2 YENEEA. CDR3 in DNA: TGTGCCAGCAGCGGGAGTACGGTAGATACGCAGTATTTT. Protein sequence: CASSGSTVDTQYF.

This sequence joins TRBV9 and TRBJ2-7, with 9 positions matching TRBD1. Germline V gene data show CDR1 as SGDLS and CDR2 as YYNGEE. Unmatched junction bases numbered 7, after V lost 2 bases and J lost 7 bases. This CDR3 has 14 amino acids. This CDR3 reads CASSVTGGVSEQYF. CDR3 DNA sequence: TGTGCCAGCAGCGTGACAGGGGGGGTGAGTGAGCAGTACTTC.

This chain uses TRBV25-1 with TRBJ1-1; weak D call: TRBD1 (5 bases). CDR1 and CDR2 from the germline V gene are MGHDK and SYGVNS. The CDR3 is 14 residues long. The V and J ends lost 1 base and 1 base respectively, with 7 bases between them. The CDR3 nucleotides are TGTGCCAGCAGTGAATCGGGGGGGAACACTGAAGCTTTCTTT. This translates into CASSESGGNTEAFF.

The chain couples TRBV4-2 to TRBJ2-1; D tentatively reads TRBD1 or TRBD2 (5 bases each). From germline, CDR1 is LGHNA and CDR2 YNFKEQ. The CDR3 length is 15 residues. The germline V and J ends were trimmed by 1 base and 8 bases, with 15 bases remaining between them. The CDR3 loop reads CASSQGRGGGDEQFF. The CDR3 DNA follows: TGTGCCAGCAGCCAAGGGCGTGGGGGTGGAGATGAGCAGTTCTTC.

This chain links TRBV28 with TRBJ2-7; D is tentatively TRBD1 or TRBD2 (5 bases each). Between the trimmed V and J ends, which lost 2 bases and 3 bases, there was a span of 14 bases. The CDR3 sequence is 15 residues long. The germline V gene encodes CDR1 MDHEN and CDR2 SYDVKM. CDR3: CASSLVAGRVYEQYF. The CDR3 DNA sequence: TGTGCCAGCAGTTTAGTAGCAGGGAGAGTCTACGAGCAGTACTTC.

This clone was seen once. Compared with germline, one end of the junction differs, possibly owing to a read error. Written as DNA, the CDR3 is TGTGCCAGCTCCCCACGACCGGGACAGGGCGCCTACGAGCAGTACTTC. It translates to CASSPRPGQGAYEQYF. The chain combines TRBV18 with TRBJ2-7, with 9 bases that match TRBD1. The CDR3 has 16 residues. In germline, CDR1 is KGHSH, CDR2 LQKENI.

The genes are TRBV5-1 and TRBJ1-1; 10 bases match TRBD1. V lost 4 bases to trimming and J lost 4 bases; unmatched junction nucleotides: 7. CDR1 and CDR2 (germline): SGHRS, YFSETQ. The CDR3 length is 15 residues. The CDR3 bases are TGCGCCAGCAGCGAACGGACAGGGGGTGGCACTGAAGCTTTCTTT. Encoded protein: CASSERTGGGTEAFF.

The CDR3 loop is CASSQTVNSYEQYF. DNA of the CDR3: TGTGCCAGCAGTCAGACTGTTAACTCCTACGAGCAGTACTTC. This sequence joins TRBV6-5 and TRBJ2-7; no clear D. The V end was cut by 5 bases, the J end by 0 bases, with 11 bases between. Germline V gene sequence: CDR1 MNHEY, CDR2 SVGAGI. CDR3 size: 14 residues.

The chain's CDR3 is CASSFEGYGYTF. CDR3 in DNA: TGTGCCAGCAGCTTCGAGGGTTATGGCTACACCTTC. This chain uses TRBV7-9 with TRBJ1-2, with unresolved D. CDR3 length equals 12 residues. CDR1 SEHNR and CDR2 FQNEAQ come from the germline V gene (reference sequence). The V and J ends lost 3 bases and 5 bases respectively, with 7 bases between them.

The chain is built from TRBV6-5 and TRBJ1-5; D is ambiguous. V lost 6 bases and J 10 bases, leaving 19 bases between the germline ends. The germline gives CDR1 MNHEY, CDR2 SVGAGI. The CDR3 runs to 14 residues. The DNA of the CDR3 is TGTGCCAGCAGGTCCTATATGGACGGCTCTCCCCAGCATTTT. This sequence encodes CASRSYMDGSPQHF.

Points on this clone: Sequence at one end of the junction differs from germline and may be a read error. The gene calls are TRBV7-9 and TRBJ2-1, with 10 bases aligning to TRBD2. CDR3 length: 15 residues. Germline V CDR1 and CDR2: SEHNR, FQNEAQ (reference sequence). The CDR3 DNA sequence: TGTGCCAGCAGCTTAGCGCTCCGACTAGCGGGTGAGGAGTTCTTC. This translates into CASSLALRLAGEEFF.

The chain combines TRBV2 with TRBJ1-5; maybe TRBD1 (6 bases). CDR3 size: 14 residues. V lost 5 bases to trimming and J lost 3 bases, with 11 bases between them. CDR1 and CDR2 from the germline V gene are SNHLY and FYNNEI. The CDR3, as DNA: TGTGCCAGCAGTCGGGGGGGCCCCAATCAGCCCCAGCATTTT. Its protein is CASSRGGPNQPQHF. Combining the CDR3 with reference TRBV2 and TRBJ1-5 gives the whole variable domain EPEVTQTPSHQVTQMGQEVILRCVPISNHLYFYWYRQILGQKVEFLVSFYNNEISEKSEIFDDQFSVERPDGSNFTLKIRSTKLEDSAMYFCASSRGGPNQPQHFGDGTRLSIL.

This clone showed up just a few times. The CDR3, as DNA: TGTGCCAGCAGCCCGCAGGGGGCCAGAGCTAACTATGGCTACACCTTC. Translating gives CASSPQGARANYGYTF. V and J are TRBV5-6 and TRBJ1-2, with 8 nucleotides matching TRBD1. The CDR3 has 16 amino acids. CDR1 and CDR2 from the germline V gene are SGHDT and YYEEEE. V shed 4 bases, J shed 0 bases, and the junction held 8 bases outside the gene matches. The full variable domain, its missing parts supplied by reference TRBV5-6 and TRBJ1-2, is DAGVTQSPTHLIKTRGQQVTLRCSPKSGHDTVSWYQQALGQGPQFIFQYYEEEERQRGNFPDRFSGHQFPNYSSELNVNALLLGDSALYLCASSPQGARANYGYTFGSGTRLTVV.